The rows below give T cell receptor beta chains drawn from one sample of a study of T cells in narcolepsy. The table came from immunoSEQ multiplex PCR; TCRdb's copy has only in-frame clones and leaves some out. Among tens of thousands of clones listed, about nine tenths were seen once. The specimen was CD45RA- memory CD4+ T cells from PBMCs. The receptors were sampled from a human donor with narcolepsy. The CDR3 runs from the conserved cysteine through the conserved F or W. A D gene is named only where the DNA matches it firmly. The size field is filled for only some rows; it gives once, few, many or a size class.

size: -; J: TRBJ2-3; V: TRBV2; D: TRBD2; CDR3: CASSGRGGVDTQYF; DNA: TGTGCCAGCAGTGGTCGGGGGGGCGTAGATACGCAGTATTTT
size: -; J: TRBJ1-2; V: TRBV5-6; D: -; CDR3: CASSPPEANYGYTF; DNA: TGTGCCAGCAGCCCGCCGGAGGCTAACTATGGCTACACCTTC
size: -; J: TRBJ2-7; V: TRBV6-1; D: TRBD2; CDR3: CASSVIAGAYEQYF; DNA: TGTGCCAGCAGTGTGATAGCGGGAGCCTACGAGCAGTACTTC
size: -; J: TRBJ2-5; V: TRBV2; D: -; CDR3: CASSLDGKTQYF; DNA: TGTGCCAGCAGTTTAGATGGAAAGACCCAGTACTTC
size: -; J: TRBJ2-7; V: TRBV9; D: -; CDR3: CASSVAMGNEQYF; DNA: TGTGCCAGCAGCGTCGCTATGGGGAACGAGCAGTACTTC
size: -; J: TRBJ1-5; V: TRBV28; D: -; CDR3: CASSLSVDQPQHF; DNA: TGTGCCAGCAGTTTATCGGTGGATCAGCCCCAGCATTTT
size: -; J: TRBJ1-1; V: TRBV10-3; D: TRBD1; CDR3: CASRQGGNTEAFF; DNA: TGTGCCTCCAGGCAGGGGGGGAACACTGAAGCTTTCTTT
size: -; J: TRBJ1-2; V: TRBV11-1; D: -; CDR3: CASSPARTTYGYTF; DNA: TGTGCCAGCAGCCCCGCCCGGACGACCTATGGCTACACCTTC
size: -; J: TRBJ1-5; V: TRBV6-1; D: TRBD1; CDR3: CASSRGGNQPQHF; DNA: TGTGCCAGCAGCAGGGGGGGCAATCAGCCCCAGCATTTT
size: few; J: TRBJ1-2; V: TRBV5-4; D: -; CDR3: CASSFSRNYGYTF; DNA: TGTGCCAGCAGCTTTTCTCGTAACTATGGCTACACCTTC
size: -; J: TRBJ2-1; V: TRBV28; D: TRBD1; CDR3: CASSLGGGGTGHNEQFF; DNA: TGTGCCAGCAGTTTAGGTGGGGGCGGGACAGGGCACAATGAGCAGTTCTTC
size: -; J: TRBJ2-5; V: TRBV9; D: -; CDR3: CASSVGGTETQYF; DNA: TGTGCCAGCAGCGTTGGGGGGACAGAGACCCAGTACTTC
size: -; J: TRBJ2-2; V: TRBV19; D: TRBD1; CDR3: CASSKGATGSGTGELFF; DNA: TGTGCCAGTAGTAAGGGTGCGACAGGGTCGGGTACCGGGGAGCTGTTTTTT
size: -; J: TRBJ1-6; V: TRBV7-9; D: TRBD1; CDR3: CASSPGQVNSPLHF; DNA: TGTGCCAGCAGCCCCGGACAGGTTAATTCACCCCTCCACTTT
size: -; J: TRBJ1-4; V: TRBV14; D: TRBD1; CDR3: CASRETGALSYNEKLFF; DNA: TGTGCCAGCAGGGAGACAGGGGCCCTCTCTTATAATGAAAAACTGTTTTTT
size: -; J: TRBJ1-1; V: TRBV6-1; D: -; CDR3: CASVRAEAFF; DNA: TGTGCCAGCGTAAGGGCTGAAGCTTTCTTT
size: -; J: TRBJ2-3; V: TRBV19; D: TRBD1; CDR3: CASSMVGTGGTDTQYF; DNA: TGTGCCAGTAGTATGGTGGGCACAGGGGGCACAGATACGCAGTATTTT
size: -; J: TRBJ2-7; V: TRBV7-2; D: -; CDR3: CASSREWGNEQYF; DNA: TGTGCCAGCAGCCGGGAATGGGGAAACGAGCAGTACTTC
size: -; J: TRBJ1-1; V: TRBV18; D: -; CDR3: CASSSSPILNTEAFF; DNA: TGTGCCAGCTCGAGTTCCCCCATTTTGAACACTGAAGCTTTCTTT
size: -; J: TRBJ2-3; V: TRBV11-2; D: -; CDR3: CASSLVGWDADTQYF; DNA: TGTGCCAGCAGCTTAGTAGGGTGGGACGCAGATACGCAGTATTTT
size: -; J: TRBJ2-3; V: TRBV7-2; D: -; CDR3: CASSLSAYTQYF; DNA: TGTGCCAGCAGCCTTTCGGCATATACGCAGTATTTT
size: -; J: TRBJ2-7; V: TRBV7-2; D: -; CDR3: CASSLVTVSSYEQYF; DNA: TGTGCCAGCAGCTTAGTCACTGTCAGCTCCTACGAGCAGTACTTC